This T cell receptor beta chain stems from a study of T cells in Graves' hyperthyroidism and ophthalmopathy (dated by TCRdb to about 2019). Regarding the research as a whole: Peripheral blood samples were taken at the time of initial diagnosis, prior to any treatment. A discovery cohort of about a hundred patients, approximately 45 with Graves' ophthalmopathy and more than 55 with stable Graves' hyperthyroidism, was used to find distinguishing TCR V-J signatures. Whether ophthalmopathy could be predicted prospectively was tested in an independent validation cohort made up of 18 to 20 hyperthyroidism patients plus 17 patients who later progressed to ophthalmopathy. The 100 or so discovery patients were divided at random into training and test sets in a 7:3 ratio. In addition, the study compared T-cell repertoires in thyroid tissue and in blood from over 5 Graves' hyperthyroidism patients. Following sampling, methimazole starting at 30 mg daily was given to hyperthyroidism patients, and high-dose intravenous methylprednisolone was given to ophthalmopathy patients. According to the paper, TCR Vbeta CDR3 sequencing was carried out on 135 peripheral blood samples, which came from more than 40 ophthalmopathy, 75 to 80 hyperthyroidism and some 17 progressor patients. What the authors observed across the whole study: A 13 V-J signature model separated ophthalmopathy from stable hyperthyroidism, with roughly 88% sensitivity and 81.08% specificity in cross-validation and 80%/75% in testing. Sample size was not statistically predetermined, and blinding of investigators to group allocation was not performed. Most expanded thyroid clonotypes (frequency above 0.001) were also found in blood, which suggests that blood repertoires may mirror thyroid immune responses. During validation, the model predicted progression to ophthalmopathy a median of about 6.5 months ahead of onset, with more than 55% sensitivity and more than 72% specificity.

This clonotype came up many times. Its antigen is currently not known. No base-level quality is on record; no much larger clone is a single base apart. The TCR beta CDR3 regions were amplified from RNA transcripts. The TCR CDR3 was subjected to a first round of RT-PCR using the HTBI primer set and the Qiagen OneStep RT-PCR kit. A second multiplex PCR round built the libraries, followed by size selection and purification. The libraries were sequenced on an Illumina HiSeq2000 using paired-end 100 bp reads. Concerning the study's data processing: Raw data were processed with SOAPnuke, discarding reads with adapters, uncalled bases, mean Phred below 15, or no exact constant-primer or identifier match. High-quality paired reads were merged with COPE v1.2.5, and unique nucleotide sequences were defined as clonotypes. Clonotypes were aligned to IMGT TRBV, TRBD and TRBJ reference segments using MiTCR v1.1. Only V-J combinations with frequency above 0.0001, covering roughly 99% of repertoires, were analysed. The TCS score was defined as the ratio of F50 (clonal expansion) to E x V (chaos), calculated using BLOSUM62-based TCRdist between CDR3 peptides within each V-J. Welch's t-statistics and random forest reduced 500 to 550 V-J features to about 12, which were used in a naive Bayes classifier (R e1071). TCRdb reanalyzed the raw reads on its own, using fastp at Q25 for trimming and MiXCR for clone calling, and kept in-frame beta chains. Rows merge per CDR3 protein into single entries with the most common DNA and genes. These V and J calls are TCRdb output, not the study's own analysis. In this sample the table shows approximately 320,000 distinct CDR3 sequences, 16% of which occur a single time. The top ten hold around 35% of the sample.

Stable Graves' hyperthyroidism was defined as no progression to ophthalmopathy during 18 months of follow-up. Hyperthyroidism patients were newly diagnosed, with disease duration under 2 months, and aged 18 to 65 years. The study excluded patients with uncontrolled infections, other autoimmune diseases, pregnancy or lactation. Diagnoses were established on the basis of clinical symptoms, serum thyroxine and TRAb, thyroid ultrasound, and orbital computed tomography. PBMCs were separated from approximately 9.9 ml of fresh peripheral blood using Ficoll-Paque density gradient centrifugation. Total RNA was extracted with Trizol reagent, and quality was checked on an Agilent 2100 Bioanalyzer. From the cysteine up to the phenylalanine, the CDR3 has a length of 14 residues. Of the read, only the CDR3 DNA is kept; its 42 bases are in frame from base 1. CDR1 and CDR2 are read off the germline V gene as SGHRS and YFSETQ. Relative to germline, V is 3 bases shorter and J is 3 bases shorter, with 13 bases between their ends.

This TCR came from a man aged 25-45 years with Graves' hyperthyroidism. Sequenced input: blood. The rearranged segments are TRBV5-1 and TRBJ2-7; a tentative D call is TRBD1 (6 bases match). Here the CDR3 is given as CASSYRDMSYEQYF. DNA sequence: TGCGCCAGCAGCTACCGGGACATGAGCTACGAGCAGTACTTC.